The sequence of this T cell receptor (beta chain) was determined in a study of low-dose radiotherapy and immunotherapy resistance in tumors. From germline, CDR1 is SGHAT and CDR2 FQNNGV. This CDR3 contains 15 residues. V was clipped by 5 bases and J by 4 bases, with 15 bases between them. TRAV- and TRBV-specific primers, spanning alpha and beta chains, primed first-strand cDNA. TCRs were amplified for roughly 20 PCR cycles with a constant-region primer and V-primer adapter. Through in vitro transcription, the mRNA that had been isolated was amplified. One entry per CDR3 protein results from TCRdb running MiXCR on the reads. The sample has roughly 30,000 distinct CDR3 sequences, under 55% seen once. This clonotype is termed medium-sized (0.01 to 0.1%). Documented time point: after trial treatment. Noted treatment: LDRT plus nivolumab, ipilimumab, low-dose cyclophosphamide and aspirin (RACIN trial).

The sequence derives from a male donor with gallbladder cancer. The gene calls are TRBV11-2 and TRBJ2-1, with TRBD1 as a possible D gene (5 bases). The starting material was PBMCs, obtained after low-dose radiotherapy plus immunotherapy. The CDR3 is CASSPRQSPYNEQFF. In DNA form, the CDR3 reads TGTGCCAGCAGCCCCAGACAGAGTCCTTACAATGAGCAGTTCTTC. Drawing the rest from reference TRBV11-2 and TRBJ2-1, the complete variable domain is EAGVAQSPRYKIIEKRQSVAFWCNPISGHATLYWYQQILGQGPKLLIQFQNNGVVDDSQLPKDRFSAERLKGVDSTLKIQPAKLEDSAVYLCASSPRQSPYNEQFFGPGTRLTVL.